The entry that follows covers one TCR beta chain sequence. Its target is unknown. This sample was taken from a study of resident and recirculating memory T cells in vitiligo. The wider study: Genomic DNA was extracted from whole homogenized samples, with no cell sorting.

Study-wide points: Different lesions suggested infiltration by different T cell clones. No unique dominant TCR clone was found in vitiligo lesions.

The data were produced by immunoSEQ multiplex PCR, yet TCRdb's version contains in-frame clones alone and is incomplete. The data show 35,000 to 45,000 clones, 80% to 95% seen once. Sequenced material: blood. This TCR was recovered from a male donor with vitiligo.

The CDR3 protein is CASSRSGLPNEKLFF. Here the CDR3 DNA reads TGTGCCAGTAGTCGGTCAGGCCTCCCTAATGAAAAACTGTTTTTT. This chain uses TRBV19 with TRBJ1-4; D unresolved. The CDR3 totals 15 residues. The germline V gene encodes CDR1 LNHDA and CDR2 SQIVND (reference sequence). Deletions cut 5 bases from V and 3 bases from J, with 13 bases between.